Sequencing of this TCR beta chain was carried out in a study of T cells in localized non-small cell lung cancer. V lost 7 bases, J lost 5 bases, and 17 bases lay in between. The CDR3 is made up of 14 amino acids. CDR1 MNHEY and CDR2 SMNVEV come from the germline V gene (reference sequence). A remark on this clone: What it recognizes is unknown.

Study-wide findings and caveats: Of the top 100 tumor clones, median around 62 were in adjacent lung, about 30 among its top 100. Among the tissues sampled, uninvolved adjacent lung had the highest T cell clonality, above tumor.

The method was immunoSEQ multiplex PCR; TCRdb's version includes in-frame clones alone and lacks a portion of them. Of tens of thousands of clones in the sample, more than 75% were seen once. The input for sequencing was PBMCs, taken before any cancer treatment. The genes are TRBV27 and TRBJ1-2, with D tentatively TRBD1 (6 bases). The receptor's source is a woman between 35 and 70 years old with stage II squamous cell lung carcinoma. CDR3 DNA sequence: TGTGCCAGCATCCCCCGGGCAGGGGTGTATGGCTACACCTTC. Its translation: CASIPRAGVYGYTF.